This T cell receptor (beta chain) was captured by sequencing in a study of tumor-infiltrating lymphocytes in localized non-small cell lung cancer (dated by TCRdb to about 2021). The study in broad terms: The cohort covered several histologies, both smokers and never-smokers, and patients whose samples were collected after neoadjuvant chemotherapy. From each patient came resected tumor tissue plus uninvolved lung tissue from that same patient, and the uninvolved lung tissue was described as non-adjacent to the tumor. In total, the ICON cohort consisted of over a hundred surgical patients with localized non-small cell lung cancer who had their tumors resected. Flow cytometry, multiplex immunofluorescence, RNA-seq, exome sequencing and proteomics were applied to the same patients as TCR sequencing, which was one of several integrated assays. For 55 to 60 patients, immunoSEQ T-cell fraction was compared between paired tumor and uninvolved lung.

TCR sequencing with the immunoSEQ assay provided the T-cell fraction in tumor and uninvolved lung tissue. In the paper's pipeline: To analyze survival, patients were divided into a high T-cell fraction group (upper tertile) and a low T-cell fraction group (lower two tertiles), and the two groups were compared using a log-rank test. A signed-rank test was used to test paired tumor versus uninvolved lung differences in T-cell fraction. What TCRdb holds here is the immuneACCESS table cut down to in-frame rearrangements. Part of the clones is not present; checked against another copy, under half of the missing clones reflect an unresolved V gene, and the others are unexplained. The V and J calls and the clone size are those of that table, but D and trimming were determined from the DNA. The table for this sample lists some 15,000 clones; 73% of them were counted only once. Clones ranked in the top ten supply around 4.1% of the sample.

The paper's findings and limits, for the study overall: Higher T cell infiltration in tumors than in uninvolved lung tissue was supported by TCRbeta sequencing, consistent with immunofluorescence CD3 counts. Because different pieces of the same tissue were used for different assays, technical variation could not be separated from intratumor heterogeneity. Since assay coverage differed from patient to patient depending on how much tissue was available, TCR sequencing was done for only a subset of the cohort. Tumor T-cell fraction from TCR sequencing was not associated with recurrence-free survival (p = 0.61). TCR-derived T-cell fraction did not differ between the flow cytometry-defined immunotypes IM1 (good prognosis) and IM2 (poor prognosis).

Enrollment in ICON was initiated in April 2016, and the last patient was enrolled in September 2018. Fresh tumor and matched uninvolved tissue for in-depth immune analyses, including TCR sequencing, were collected from a subcohort of some 76 patients. No cell sorting was done, and TCR sequencing was instead run on DNA isolated from bulk tissue. In the germline V gene (reference sequence), CDR1 corresponds to LNHDA and CDR2 to SQIVND. The trim is 3 bases for V and 0 bases for J, with a gap of 11 bases between the germline ends. The CDR3 has 15 amino acids, counting the end cysteine and phenylalanine. The DNA shown is the 45-base CDR3, in frame from base 1. Concerning this clone itself: What this receptor recognizes is not known. No per-base quality is available; no much larger clone lies one base away.

The chain employs TRBV19 and TRBJ1-2; the D gene is perhaps TRBD1, on 5 matching bases. This receptor was taken from a human donor with non-small cell lung cancer. The material sequenced was lung tumor tissue. At the DNA level, the sequence is TGTGCCAGTAGTATCTCGGCGACAGCTAACTATGGCTACACCTTC. Translated, this gives CASSISATANYGYTF.